One sample yielded the 27 T cell receptor beta chains listed below, sequenced in a study of T cell repertoires in ileal Crohn's disease. Sample time point: neoterminal ileum biopsy at postoperative endoscopy, about 6 months after surgery. This table comes from immunoSEQ multiplex PCR, and its TCRdb copy is limited to in-frame clones, with some not included. This sample has more than 50,000 clones; about 89% occur once, and the top ten carry roughly 1.9%. Sample: ileal tissue. Receptor source: an adult with Crohn's disease.

V gene TRBV6-5 combines with J gene TRBJ1-2; 7 bases agree with TRBD1. The CDR3 consists of 14 residues. Losses at the gene ends were 0 bases for V and 8 bases for J; bases not matched to a gene: 6. Germline V gives CDR1 MNHEY, CDR2 SVGAGI. As DNA, the CDR3 is TGTGCCAGCAGTTACTCGACAGGGCGGAGGGGCTACACCTTC. This sequence encodes CASSYSTGRRGYTF.

The chain employs TRBV5-1 and TRBJ1-4; D perhaps matches TRBD1 (6 bases). Trimming removed 0 bases at V and 4 bases at J, with 10 bases between. CDR1 SGHRS and CDR2 YFSETQ come from the germline V gene. There are 15 residues in the CDR3. The CDR3 nucleotides are TGCGCCAGCAGCTTGGTCGCAGGGGTTAATGAAAAACTGTTTTTT. This translates into CASSLVAGVNEKLFF.

This sequence joins TRBV18 and TRBJ2-5; 9 nucleotides match TRBD1. This CDR3 region has 16 residues. J lost 5 bases, V lost 0 bases, and 7 bases had no gene match. From germline, CDR1 is KGHSH and CDR2 LQKENI. This CDR3 is CASSPPPGQGGETQYF. The CDR3 nucleotides are TGTGCCAGCTCACCACCTCCGGGACAGGGTGGTGAGACCCAGTACTTC.

The rearrangement uses TRBV10-1 and TRBJ2-2; the D gene is possibly TRBD1 (5 bases). This CDR3 comprises 14 residues. CDR1 is WNHNN, CDR2 SYGVQD, per germline (reference sequence). Trimming left V 3 bases short and J 4 bases short, with 9 bases between. CDR3 coding DNA: TGCGCCAGCAGTGAAGCCAGGGCCACCGGGGAGCTGTTTTTT. Translated, it gives CASSEARATGELFF.

This rearrangement joins TRBV10-3 to TRBJ1-2; D is ambiguous. Germline V gene lookup returns CDR1 ENHRY and CDR2 SYGVKD. This CDR3 is built from 13 residues. The V and J ends lost 0 bases and 3 bases respectively, with 5 bases between them. The CDR3 spells CAISESRDYGYTF. CDR3 bases: TGTGCCATCAGTGAGTCGAGGGACTATGGCTACACCTTC.

The V call is TRBV4-3, the J call TRBJ1-2, with 7 bases matching TRBD1. The junction had 6 bases not matched to a gene; V was cut back by 1 base and J by 7 bases. The CDR3 sequence is 14 residues long. Per germline, CDR1 LGHNA and CDR2 YSLEER. CDR3: CASSQGDRARGYTF. DNA of the CDR3: TGCGCCAGCAGCCAAGGAGACAGGGCTCGTGGCTACACCTTC.

This chain uses TRBV6-6 with TRBJ1-1, with a possible D match to TRBD1 (6 bases). V lost 4 bases, J lost 4 bases, and 13 bases lay in between. Looked up from germline, CDR1 is MNHNY and CDR2 is SVGAGI (reference sequence). CDR3 size: 14 residues. This CDR3 reads CASSLGQGGTEAFF. CDR3 sequence (DNA): TGTGCCAGCAGTTTGGGTCAAGGGGGCACTGAAGCTTTCTTT.

The gene calls are TRBV5-1 and TRBJ2-6; D not certain. V was clipped by 0 bases and J by 4 bases, with 8 bases between them. The CDR3 loop spans 15 amino acids. Looked up from germline, CDR1 is SGHRS and CDR2 is YFSETQ. The CDR3, as DNA: TGCGCCAGCAGCTTGGTAGTCTCAGGGGCCAACGTCCTGACTTTC. It codes for CASSLVVSGANVLTF.

The rearrangement uses TRBV4-2 and TRBJ1-2; the match to TRBD1 covers 7 bases. The length of the CDR3 is 13 residues. V shed 3 bases and J 2 bases; nucleotides not matched to a gene: 0. CDR1 is LGHNA and CDR2 is YNFKEQ in the germline V gene. The CDR3 DNA sequence: TGTGCCAGCAGCCAGGACAGGAACTATGGCTACACCTTC. It specifies CASSQDRNYGYTF.

The CDR3 DNA reads TGTGCCAGCAAGAGGCGGGCAATGAACACTGAAGCTTTCTTT. Translation: CASKRRAMNTEAFF. V and J are TRBV6-1 and TRBJ1-1; no reliable D call. The CDR3 has 14 residues. Deletions cut 7 bases from V and 0 bases from J, with 12 bases between. The V gene's germline CDR1 is MNHNS and CDR2 SASEGT.

This chain joins TRBV6-5 and TRBJ2-3; weak D call: TRBD1 (5 bases). Germline CDR1 and CDR2: MNHEY and SVGAGI. Trimming pared 4 bases from V and 0 bases from J, leaving 8 bases between. This CDR3 has 14 residues. The CDR3 spells CASSSGLSTDTQYF. CDR3 sequence (DNA): TGTGCCAGCAGTTCAGGGTTAAGCACAGATACGCAGTATTTT.

CDR3 sequence reads: CATSRDSVSNQPQHF. DNA of the CDR3: TGTGCCACCAGCAGGGACAGCGTAAGCAATCAGCCCCAGCATTTT. The V gene is TRBV15, the J gene TRBJ1-5, with D perhaps TRBD1 (6 bases). Germline V gene lookup returns CDR1 LNHNV and CDR2 YYDKDF (reference sequence). V lost 3 bases, J lost 1 base, and 10 bases lay in between. The CDR3 covers 15 residues.

The table lists this clone with a few counts. The chain joins TRBV30 to TRBJ1-2; 8 positions agree with TRBD1. This CDR3 is built from 13 residues. Looked up from germline, CDR1 is GTSNPN and CDR2 is SVGIG (reference sequence). J lost 4 bases, V lost 8 bases, and 9 bases had no gene match. This chain's CDR3 is CAGTSGTGYGYTF. In DNA form, the CDR3 reads TGTGCCGGGACATCCGGGACAGGCTATGGCTACACCTTC.

The chain employs TRBV5-6 and TRBJ2-7, with D perhaps TRBD1 (6 bases). Germline V gives CDR1 SGHDT, CDR2 YYEEEE. This CDR3 contains 14 residues. V was clipped by 4 bases and J by 2 bases, with 13 bases between them. CDR3 in amino acids: CASSPIQGAYEQYV. CDR3 bases: TGTGCCAGCAGCCCCATACAGGGCGCCTACGAGCAGTACGTC.

The genes are TRBV9 and TRBJ1-2; D is uncertain. V lost 4 bases to trimming and J lost 7 bases, with 11 bases between them. The CDR3 sequence is 12 residues long. The V gene's germline CDR1 is SGDLS and CDR2 YYNGEE. This CDR3 is CASSHGKSGYTF. In DNA, the CDR3 is TGTGCCAGCAGCCACGGGAAATCTGGCTACACCTTC.

In this sample, this clone turned up a few times. This chain uses TRBV5-4 with TRBJ1-1, with TRBD1 matching over 9 bases. The length of the CDR3 is 14 residues. The germline V gene has CDR1 SGHNT and CDR2 YYREEE (reference sequence). The junction had 7 bases not matched to a gene; V was cut back by 4 bases and J by 6 bases. The CDR3 sequence is CASSADRGLAEAFF. Written as DNA, the CDR3 is TGTGCCAGCAGCGCGGACAGGGGTCTAGCTGAAGCTTTCTTT.

V usage is TRBV19 and J usage is TRBJ1-3; D is uncertain. Germline V gene data show CDR1 as LNHDA and CDR2 as SQIVND (reference sequence). Trimming shortened V by 4 bases and J by 0 bases, and 7 bases separated the two germline ends. The CDR3 has 14 residues. CDR3 residues: CASSRGSSGNTIYF. CDR3 in DNA: TGTGCCAGTAGTAGAGGAAGCTCTGGAAACACCATATATTTT.

CDR3 coding DNA: TGTGCCTGGAGTGTGGGTTTGTCAGGCGAGCAGTACTTC. This translates into CAWSVGLSGEQYF. The chain couples TRBV30 to TRBJ2-7; D is ambiguous. This CDR3 is 13 amino acids long. Trimming left V 0 bases short and J 6 bases short, with 12 bases between. CDR1 is GTSNPN and CDR2 is SVGIG in the germline V gene (reference sequence). The whole variable domain, filled in from reference TRBV30 and TRBJ2-7, reads SQTIHQWPATLVQPVGSPLSLECTVEGTSNPNLYWYRQAAGRGLQLLFYSVGIGQISSEVPQNLSASRPQDRQFILSSKKLLLSDSGFYLCAWSVGLSGEQYFGPGTRLTVT.

This chain joins TRBV9 and TRBJ2-3; D gene unclear. V was cut by 3 bases and J by 5 bases, with 10 bases left in between. The CDR3 runs to 13 residues. Germline CDR1 and CDR2: SGDLS and YYNGEE. CDR3 in amino acids: CASSDRGRDTQYF. In DNA, the CDR3 is TGTGCCAGCAGCGACCGCGGCCGAGATACGCAGTATTTT.

This clone was found once. The V gene is TRBV5-6, the J gene TRBJ1-5; 7 bases match TRBD1. J lost 5 bases, V lost 3 bases, and 14 bases had no gene match. Germline lookup yields CDR1 SGHDT and CDR2 YYEEEE. There are 17 residues in the CDR3. The CDR3, as DNA: TGTGCCAGCAGCTCATATCAGGGGGGCTGGGGGTATCAGCCCCAGCATTTT. Translated, it gives CASSSYQGGWGYQPQHF.

The chain uses TRBV6-5 and TRBJ1-6; D not resolved. The germline V gene encodes CDR1 MNHEY and CDR2 SVGAGI. Trimming took off 7 bases at V and 0 bases at J, with 10 bases between the two ends. The CDR3 length is 15 residues. CDR3 sequence reads: CASNRGSSYNSPLHF. The CDR3, as DNA: TGTGCCAGCAATCGTGGGAGCTCCTATAATTCACCCCTCCACTTT.

The genes are TRBV5-1 and TRBJ2-1, with 7 bases lining up with TRBD2. CDR3 length: 17 amino acids. The germline gives CDR1 SGHRS, CDR2 YFSETQ. J was trimmed by 6 bases and V by 5 bases; bases with no gene match: 17. In DNA, the CDR3 is TGCGCCAGCAGGTCGTCCTCGAGGACTAGTCGGTCCAATGAGCAGTTCTTC. As protein: CASRSSSRTSRSNEQFF.

V usage is TRBV5-1 and J usage is TRBJ1-2, with no clear D. CDR1 is SGHRS, CDR2 YFSETQ, per germline. The CDR3 spans 13 residues. V lost 0 bases to trimming and J lost 4 bases, with 7 bases between them. The CDR3 DNA follows: TGCGCCAGCAGCTTGGACAGCCTCTATGGCTACACCTTC. Amino acids: CASSLDSLYGYTF.

This clone was picked up one time. The V call is TRBV5-1, the J call TRBJ1-1; 7 nucleotides align to TRBD1. The CDR3 consists of 15 residues. V lost 1 base, J lost 2 bases, and 5 bases stayed unmatched. CDR1 and CDR2 from the germline V gene are SGHRS and YFSETQ. The CDR3 DNA is TGCGCCAGCAGCTTGCAGACAGGGCCAAACACTGAAGCTTTCTTT. Translating it yields CASSLQTGPNTEAFF.

The chain employs TRBV29-1 and TRBJ1-5; D may be TRBD1 (6 bases). V lost 0 bases to trimming and J lost 3 bases, with 6 bases between them. The CDR3 consists of 13 residues. Germline V gives CDR1 SQVTM, CDR2 ANQGSEA. The CDR3 DNA reads as TGCAGCGTTGAAGAGGGGGCCAATCAGCCCCAGCATTTT. Amino acids: CSVEEGANQPQHF.

The rearrangement links TRBV5-1 to TRBJ2-7; 10 bases match TRBD2. Germline lookup yields CDR1 SGHRS and CDR2 YFSETQ. Trimming took 4 bases from V and 0 from J; bases not matched to a gene: 4. The CDR3 contains 15 residues. The CDR3 is CASSHTSGVSYEQYF. The CDR3, as DNA: TGCGCCAGCAGCCACACTAGCGGGGTCTCCTACGAGCAGTACTTC.

This clone was seen only once. The chain recombines TRBV13 with TRBJ2-3; 8 bases map to TRBD1. Trimming at V came to 6 bases and at J to 1 base, leaving 0 bases not matched to a gene. Germline CDR1 and CDR2: PRHDT and FYEKMQ (reference sequence). The CDR3 totals 13 residues. CDR3 residues: CASRTGGTDTQYF. The CDR3 coding sequence is TGTGCCAGCAGGACAGGGGGCACAGATACGCAGTATTTT.